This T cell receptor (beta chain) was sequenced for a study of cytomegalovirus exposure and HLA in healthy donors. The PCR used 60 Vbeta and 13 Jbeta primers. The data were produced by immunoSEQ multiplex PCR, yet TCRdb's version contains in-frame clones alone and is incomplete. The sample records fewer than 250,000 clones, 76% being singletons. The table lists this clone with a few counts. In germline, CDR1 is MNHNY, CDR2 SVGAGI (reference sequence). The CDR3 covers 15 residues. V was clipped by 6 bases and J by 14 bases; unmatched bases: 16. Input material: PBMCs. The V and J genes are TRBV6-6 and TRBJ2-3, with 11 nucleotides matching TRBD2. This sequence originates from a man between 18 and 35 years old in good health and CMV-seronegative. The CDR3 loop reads CASRPPGTSGRVLYF. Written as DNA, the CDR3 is TGTGCCAGCAGACCCCCCGGGACTAGCGGCAGAGTTCTGTATTTT.